Listed below are T cell receptor beta chains from one sample, sequenced in a study of blood T cells in healthy people across ages. TCRdb re-derived calls from the 5' RACE reads in MiXCR, one entry per CDR3 protein. The sample contains around 1.5 million distinct CDR3 sequences, roughly 40% of which appear only once. Sequencing used blood. The receptors derive from a woman in her late teens or twenties in good health. The CDR3 runs from the conserved cysteine through the conserved F or W. Each record gives: V gene, D gene, CDR3 length, clone size, J gene, CDR3 DNA, CDR3 protein. D genes are given only for firm matches. Only part of the rows carry a size: once, few, many, or a class if the clone is expanded.

V: TRBV20-1; D: .; length: 15; size: .; J: TRBJ1-6; DNA: TGCAGTGCTTCGCCCCGAGGGTTCCAGAATTCACCCCTCCACTTT; CDR3: CSASPRGFQNSPLHF
V: TRBV27; D: TRBD2; length: 17; size: .; J: TRBJ2-7; DNA: TGTGCCAGCAGCCAACTTCGGACTAGCGGGGGGCCCTACGAGCAGTACTTC; CDR3: CASSQLRTSGGPYEQYF
V: TRBV24-1; D: .; length: 12; size: few; J: TRBJ1-2; DNA: TGTGCCACCAGTGATCGAGACTATGGCTACACCTTC; CDR3: CATSDRDYGYTF
V: TRBV20-1; D: .; length: 12; size: .; J: TRBJ2-3; DNA: TGCAGTGCCGGGGCCACGGGGGATACGCAGTATTTT; CDR3: CSAGATGDTQYF
V: TRBV7-2; D: .; length: 14; size: few; J: TRBJ2-7; DNA: TGTGCCAGCAGCTTAGACACTAGCTGGGACGAGCAGTACTTC; CDR3: CASSLDTSWDEQYF
V: TRBV10-3; D: TRBD1; length: 15; size: .; J: TRBJ2-5; DNA: TGTGCCATCAGTGAAGGCAGGGGGCGCGTACAGACCCAGTACTTC; CDR3: CAISEGRGRVQTQYF
V: TRBV4-1; D: .; length: 15; size: .; J: TRBJ2-5; DNA: TGCGCCAGCAGCCAAGTTTTAAGCGGGGACAATGAGCAGTACTTC; CDR3: CASSQVLSGDNEQYF
V: TRBV20-1; D: TRBD2; length: 16; size: .; J: TRBJ2-3; DNA: TGCAGTGCCCGAGCGGGAGAAGGGACTAGCACAGATACGCAGTATTTT; CDR3: CSARAGEGTSTDTQYF
V: TRBV20-1; D: .; length: 14; size: .; J: TRBJ2-3; DNA: TGCAGTGCTCCGGACCCACTCGGCGGGGATACGCAGTATTTT; CDR3: CSAPDPLGGDTQYF
V: TRBV18; D: .; length: 13; size: .; J: TRBJ2-5; DNA: TGTGCCAGCTCAAAGGACGCCCAAGAGACCCAGTACTTC; CDR3: CASSKDAQETQYF
V: TRBV6-1; D: TRBD1; length: 13; size: few; J: TRBJ1-2; DNA: TGTGCCAGCAGTTTGACAGGGTTGGGTGGCTACACCTTC; CDR3: CASSLTGLGGYTF
V: TRBV7-9; D: .; length: 14; size: .; J: TRBJ1-5; DNA: TGTGCCAGCAGCCCCATGAGTCTAAATCAGCCCCAGCATTTT; CDR3: CASSPMSLNQPQHF
V: TRBV4-2; D: .; length: 15; size: .; J: TRBJ1-2; DNA: TGTGCCAGCAGCCAAGATAGTCAGGGGAACTATGGCTACACCTTC; CDR3: CASSQDSQGNYGYTF
V: TRBV2; D: TRBD1; length: 14; size: .; J: TRBJ1-2; DNA: TGTGCCAGCAATCTTGCCGGGACAGAGAAAGGCTACACCTTC; CDR3: CASNLAGTEKGYTF
V: TRBV20-1; D: TRBD1; length: 15; size: .; J: TRBJ2-6; DNA: TGCAGTGCTAGCGGGGACAGCTCTGGGGCCAACGTCCTGACTTTC; CDR3: CSASGDSSGANVLTF
V: TRBV11-1; D: .; length: 13; size: few; J: TRBJ1-1; DNA: TGTGCCAGCAGCCTATCGGACTGGTCTGAAGCTTTCTTT; CDR3: CASSLSDWSEAFF
V: TRBV4-1; D: .; length: 12; size: many; J: TRBJ1-2; DNA: TGCGCCAGCAGTTGGGAAAACTATGGCTACACCTTC; CDR3: CASSWENYGYTF
V: TRBV5-5; D: TRBD1; length: 15; size: few; J: TRBJ2-1; DNA: TGTGCCAGCAACTTCCGGGACAGGGGGCCCTATGAGCAGTTCTTC; CDR3: CASNFRDRGPYEQFF
V: TRBV28; D: TRBD1; length: 14; size: few; J: TRBJ1-5; DNA: TGTGCCAGCAGTTCAGGGGGGCGCAGTCAGCCCCAGCATTTT; CDR3: CASSSGGRSQPQHF
V: TRBV29-1; D: TRBD2; length: 13; size: many; J: TRBJ2-1; DNA: TGCAGCGTTGGGGGACTAGCTTACAATGAGCAGTTCTTC; CDR3: CSVGGLAYNEQFF
V: TRBV10-3; D: .; length: 14; size: .; J: TRBJ2-1; DNA: TGTGCCATCGGTCCGGACGGCAACTACAATGAGCAGTTCTTC; CDR3: CAIGPDGNYNEQFF
V: TRBV6-5; D: TRBD2; length: 19; size: .; J: TRBJ2-3; DNA: TGTGCCAGCAGTTACTCGACCGGGACTAGCGGGAGGGTGGCAGATACGCAGTATTTT; CDR3: CASSYSTGTSGRVADTQYF
V: TRBV2; D: .; length: 13; size: .; J: TRBJ2-1; DNA: TGTGCCAGCAGCGACCGGGTCTTCAATGAGCAGTTCTTC; CDR3: CASSDRVFNEQFF
V: TRBV6-5; D: TRBD1; length: 15; size: few; J: TRBJ1-5; DNA: TGTGCCAGCAGTTACGGGACAGGGTCCGCTCAGCCCCAGCATTTT; CDR3: CASSYGTGSAQPQHF
V: TRBV27; D: TRBD2; length: 16; size: .; J: TRBJ2-1; DNA: TGTGCCAGCAGTGTACAGCGACGAGCGGGGACCAATGAGCAGTTCTTC; CDR3: CASSVQRRAGTNEQFF
V: TRBV9; D: .; length: 16; size: .; J: TRBJ1-1; DNA: TGTGCCAGCAGCGTAGGGCTGTCCAGGGGAGACACTGAAGCTTTCTTT; CDR3: CASSVGLSRGDTEAFF
V: TRBV12-5; D: .; length: 15; size: .; J: TRBJ2-7; DNA: TGTGCTAGTGGAGGCTTTGGGAGTTGGCTCGACGAGCAGTACTTC; CDR3: CASGGFGSWLDEQYF
V: TRBV6-6; D: TRBD1; length: 16; size: .; J: TRBJ2-1; DNA: TGTGCCAGCGCTCCCCGGGGACAGAGCTCCTACAATGAGCAGTTCTTC; CDR3: CASAPRGQSSYNEQFF
V: TRBV12-3/TRBV12-4; D: TRBD2; length: 15; size: .; J: TRBJ2-1; DNA: TGTGCCAGCAGAGCCGGGGGGTGGCGTTACAATGAGCAGTTCTTC; CDR3: CASRAGGWRYNEQFF
V: TRBV7-8; D: .; length: 15; size: .; J: TRBJ1-1; DNA: TGTGCCAGCAGCTCGTCCGGGGGGTTGAACACTGAAGCTTTCTTT; CDR3: CASSSSGGLNTEAFF
V: TRBV25-1; D: .; length: 15; size: .; J: TRBJ1-2; DNA: TGTGCCAGCAGTGATTCTACCGGCCCCTCCTATGGCTACACCTTC; CDR3: CASSDSTGPSYGYTF
V: TRBV12-3/TRBV12-4; D: TRBD1; length: 16; size: .; J: TRBJ2-1; DNA: TGTGCCAGCAGCCACGGGACAGGCCGATCTAAGAATGAGCAGTTCTTC; CDR3: CASSHGTGRSKNEQFF
V: TRBV7-9; D: TRBD1; length: 14; size: .; J: TRBJ1-1; DNA: TGTGCCAGCAGCCATGGACAGGGAATGGCTGAAGCTTTCTTT; CDR3: CASSHGQGMAEAFF
V: TRBV24-1; D: .; length: 13; size: .; J: TRBJ1-5; DNA: TGTGCCACCAGTGATGCCGGCAATCAGCCCCAGCATTTT; CDR3: CATSDAGNQPQHF
V: TRBV2; D: TRBD1; length: 17; size: .; J: TRBJ1-5; DNA: TGCGCCAGCAGTTCCATCGGACAGGGCCTACCAAATCAGCCCCAGCATTTT; CDR3: CASSSIGQGLPNQPQHF
V: TRBV6-5; D: .; length: 13; size: .; J: TRBJ1-1; DNA: TGTGCCAGCAGACCCGGACGGCTCACAGAAGCTTTCTTT; CDR3: CASRPGRLTEAFF
V: TRBV20-1; D: .; length: 15; size: .; J: TRBJ2-1; DNA: TGCAGTGCTAGAGGAGGGCGGGACCCCTACAATGAGCAGTTCTTC; CDR3: CSARGGRDPYNEQFF
V: TRBV6-4; D: TRBD2; length: 17; size: many; J: TRBJ2-1; DNA: TGTGCCAGCAGCGAGGCCTGGGGCTCACTAGCGTACAATGAGCAGTTCTTC; CDR3: CASSEAWGSLAYNEQFF
V: TRBV7-2; D: TRBD1; length: 14; size: few; J: TRBJ1-2; DNA: TGTGCCAGTAAACCGGGACAGGGGACCTATGGCTACACCTTC; CDR3: CASKPGQGTYGYTF
V: TRBV12-3/TRBV12-4; D: TRBD1; length: 15; size: .; J: TRBJ1-5; DNA: TGTGCCGGCAGGGCTACAGGGGGCAGCAATCAGCCCCAGCATTTT; CDR3: CAGRATGGSNQPQHF
V: TRBV20-1; D: .; length: 15; size: few; J: TRBJ2-5; DNA: TGCAGTGCTAGAGATCAGGAAGTCAGCCAAGAGACCCAGTACTTC; CDR3: CSARDQEVSQETQYF
V: TRBV27; D: TRBD1; length: 14; size: few; J: TRBJ2-7; DNA: TGTGCCAGCAGTTTATCCCGGACAGGGGCCGAGCAGTACTTC; CDR3: CASSLSRTGAEQYF
V: TRBV2; D: TRBD1; length: 15; size: .; J: TRBJ1-1; DNA: TGTGCCAGCAGCCGAGGGGACAGGATCTACACTGAAGCTTTCTTT; CDR3: CASSRGDRIYTEAFF
V: TRBV7-2; D: TRBD2; length: 16; size: .; J: TRBJ2-7; DNA: TGTGCCAGCAGCTTTAAGTCCCCGGGAGGGCCGACCGAGCAGTACTTC; CDR3: CASSFKSPGGPTEQYF
V: TRBV20-1; D: TRBD1; length: 14; size: once; J: TRBJ1-1; DNA: TGCAGTGCTAGATTGGGACAGGGGGCCACTGAAGCTTTCTTT; CDR3: CSARLGQGATEAFF
V: TRBV27; D: .; length: 14; size: .; J: TRBJ2-7; DNA: TGTGCCAGCAGTCCTCAAGACAGTTCCTACGAGCAGTACTTC; CDR3: CASSPQDSSYEQYF
V: TRBV20-1; D: .; length: 13; size: .; J: TRBJ1-3; DNA: TGCAGTGCACTAATTCCGGGAGGAAACACCATATATTTT; CDR3: CSALIPGGNTIYF
V: TRBV12-3/TRBV12-4; D: .; length: 14; size: .; J: TRBJ2-4; DNA: TGTGCCAGCAGTCATGACATTACCAAAAACATTCAGTACTTC; CDR3: CASSHDITKNIQYF
V: TRBV27; D: TRBD1; length: 14; size: .; J: TRBJ2-7; DNA: TGTGCCAGCAGTTTCTGGCAGGGGGCCTACGAGCAGTACTTC; CDR3: CASSFWQGAYEQYF
V: TRBV11-2; D: .; length: 14; size: .; J: TRBJ1-1; DNA: TGTGCCAGCAGCTTAGTCCACAAGAACACTGAAGCTTTCTTT; CDR3: CASSLVHKNTEAFF
V: TRBV9; D: .; length: 12; size: .; J: TRBJ2-5; DNA: TGTGCCAGCAGCGTAGGATTCGAGACCCAGTACTTC; CDR3: CASSVGFETQYF
V: TRBV14; D: TRBD2; length: 16; size: .; J: TRBJ2-1; DNA: TGTGCCAGCAGCCCGGGGACTAGCTGGCTGTACAATGAGCAGTTCTTC; CDR3: CASSPGTSWLYNEQFF
V: TRBV27; D: .; length: 13; size: .; J: TRBJ2-5; DNA: TGTGCCAGCAGTCGGGGTCCGTACGAGACCCAGTACTTC; CDR3: CASSRGPYETQYF
V: TRBV6-5; D: TRBD1; length: 15; size: .; J: TRBJ2-7; DNA: TGTGCCAGCAGTGACCCGGACAGGGCAACCTACGAGCAGTACTTC; CDR3: CASSDPDRATYEQYF
V: TRBV15; D: TRBD1; length: 15; size: .; J: TRBJ1-2; DNA: TGTGCCACCAGCAGAGATCGAGGACAGGGGAATGGCTACACCTTC; CDR3: CATSRDRGQGNGYTF